This passage covers 14 T cell receptor beta chains from one sample sequenced in a study of CD8 T cells in Susac syndrome. With random hexamers, 0.5 to 1 ug RNA was reverse transcribed. TCRdb passed the immunoSEQ multiplex PCR reads through MiXCR, listing each CDR3 protein once. Among 230,000 or so distinct CDR3 sequences listed, 95% were seen once. Source material: CD4+ T cells from PBMCs. The receptors come from a human donor with multiple sclerosis.

This chain uses TRBV7-9 with TRBJ1-6, with D uncertain. The length of the CDR3 is 14 residues. Trimming left V 0 bases short and J 9 bases short, with 9 bases between. Germline values: CDR1 SEHNR, CDR2 FQNEAQ (reference sequence). CDR3: CASSLAPPGSPLHF. DNA of the CDR3: TGTGCCAGCAGCTTAGCCCCCCCGGGTTCACCCCTCCACTTT.

This chain links TRBV9 with TRBJ2-2; D gene unclear. Germline lookup yields CDR1 SGDLS and CDR2 YYNGEE. The CDR3 is 13 residues long. V dropped 4 bases and J dropped 5 bases, with 9 bases sitting between them. CDR3 region: CASSFTGTGELFF. For the CDR3, the DNA is TGTGCCAGCAGCTTCACCGGGACCGGGGAGCTGTTTTTT.

This chain uses TRBV29-1 with TRBJ2-3; D is undetermined. The CDR3 loop spans 10 amino acids. Germline loops: CDR1 SQVTM, CDR2 ANQGSEA. Trimming took 4 bases from V and 6 from J, leaving 5 bases between them. The CDR3 DNA reads TGCAGCGTTGGTCTGGATACGCAGTATTTT. It is translated as CSVGLDTQYF.

The rearrangement uses TRBV19 and TRBJ2-7; 8 bases fit TRBD1. Germline V gives CDR1 LNHDA, CDR2 SQIVND (reference sequence). The CDR3 runs 13 residues. V lost 4 bases to trimming and J lost 4 bases; unmatched junction nucleotides: 3. The CDR3 here is CASSRGQEYEQYF. CDR3 coding DNA: TGTGCCAGTAGTAGGGGACAGGAATACGAGCAGTACTTC.

V is TRBV15 and J is TRBJ2-1; 8 bases are shared with TRBD2. Germline V gene sequence: CDR1 LNHNV, CDR2 YYDKDF (reference sequence). The CDR3 spans 18 residues. Trimming removed 0 bases from V and 3 bases from J; junction bases left unmatched: 10. CDR3: CATSRDVRQRGSYNEQFF. DNA of the CDR3: TGTGCCACCAGCAGAGATGTCAGGCAGCGGGGGAGCTACAATGAGCAGTTCTTC.

This chain links TRBV6-1 with TRBJ2-3; 7 nucleotides agree with TRBD2. Per germline, CDR1 MNHNS and CDR2 SASEGT. Unmatched junction bases numbered 8, after V lost 5 bases and J lost 6 bases. The CDR3 runs to 14 residues. CDR3 sequence (DNA): TGTGCCAGCAGTCTGACTAGCCTCAGGGATACGCAGTATTTT. It codes for CASSLTSLRDTQYF.

DNA of the CDR3: TGTGCCAGCAGCTTACATCGGGCAGGGGTCGGCTACACCTTC. Its protein is CASSLHRAGVGYTF. The chain has TRBV13 and TRBJ1-2; D is possibly TRBD1 (6 bases). Germline CDR1 PRHDT, CDR2 FYEKMQ (reference sequence). V lost 2 bases and J 8 bases, leaving 15 bases between the germline ends. The CDR3 covers 14 residues.

CDR3 amino acids: CASSSTLQGGTEAFF. The CDR3 region has the DNA TGCGCCAGCAGCTCTACGCTCCAGGGTGGCACTGAAGCTTTCTTT. The chain is built from TRBV5-1 and TRBJ1-1; a weak D match, TRBD1 (5 bases). The germline V and J ends were trimmed by 3 bases and 4 bases, with 16 bases remaining between them. The CDR3 is 15 amino acids. The germline V gene encodes CDR1 SGHRS and CDR2 YFSETQ.

V usage is TRBV7-8 and J usage is TRBJ2-7, with 9 bases matching TRBD2. The V gene's germline CDR1 is SGHVS and CDR2 FQNEAQ. V lost 5 bases, J lost 2 bases, and 13 bases stayed unmatched. The CDR3 extends over 17 amino acids. CDR3 loop: CASSHSNSGSTAYEQYF. For the CDR3, the DNA is TGTGCCAGCAGCCATTCCAATAGCGGGAGCACAGCCTACGAGCAGTACTTC. The complete variable domain, with remaining parts taken from reference TRBV7-8 and TRBJ2-7, reads GAGVSQSPRYKVAKRGQDVALRCDPISGHVSLFWYQQALGQGPEFLTYFQNEAQLDKSGLPSDRFFAERPEGSVSTLKIQRTQQEDSAVYLCASSHSNSGSTAYEQYFGPGTRLTVT.

The rearrangement joins TRBV25-1 to TRBJ2-2, with 9 bases aligning to TRBD1. The V gene end was trimmed by 6 bases and the J gene end by 7 bases; junction bases not matched to a gene: 6. This CDR3 is 14 amino acids long. CDR1 and CDR2 from the germline V gene are MGHDK and SYGVNS. CDR3 bases: TGTGCCAGCAGGGGGGACAGGGTTTACGGGGAGCTGTTTTTT. This encodes CASRGDRVYGELFF.

The V call is TRBV27, the J call TRBJ2-7; D possibly corresponds to TRBD2 (6 bases). V was shortened by 5 bases and J by 5 bases, with 13 bases between the two germline ends. Germline-derived CDR1 and CDR2 are MNHEY and SMNVEV (reference sequence). This CDR3 region has 13 residues. CDR3 nucleotide sequence: TGTGCCAGCAGTCCCCTAGCGACTGACGAGCAGTACTTC. Amino acid sequence: CASSPLATDEQYF.

The rearrangement links TRBV29-1 to TRBJ2-2; 9 positions match TRBD1. The V gene end was trimmed by 4 bases and the J gene end by 8 bases; junction bases not matched to a gene: 5. The CDR3 runs to 13 residues. Germline loops: CDR1 SQVTM, CDR2 ANQGSEA. The CDR3 DNA is TGCAGCGTTGCGGGACAGGGTTTGGGGGAGCTGTTTTTT. Protein sequence: CSVAGQGLGELFF.

This chain links TRBV28 with TRBJ2-3; maybe TRBD2 (6 bases). This CDR3 is built from 17 residues. The V end lost 6 bases, the J end lost 1 base, and 20 bases lay between the germline ends. CDR1 is MDHEN and CDR2 is SYDVKM in the germline V gene. CDR3 in amino acids: CASSFPPTRKGTDTQYF. For the CDR3, the DNA is TGTGCCAGCAGCTTCCCCCCGACTAGGAAGGGCACAGATACGCAGTATTTT.

The V gene is TRBV20-1, the J gene TRBJ1-2; D gene unclear. Trimming shortened V by 4 bases and J by 2 bases, and 5 bases separated the two germline ends. The CDR3 is 11 amino acids. Germline loops: CDR1 DFQATT, CDR2 SNEGSKA (reference sequence). This CDR3 is CSATRNYGYTF. The CDR3 DNA follows: TGCAGTGCTACCCGGAACTATGGCTACACCTTC.